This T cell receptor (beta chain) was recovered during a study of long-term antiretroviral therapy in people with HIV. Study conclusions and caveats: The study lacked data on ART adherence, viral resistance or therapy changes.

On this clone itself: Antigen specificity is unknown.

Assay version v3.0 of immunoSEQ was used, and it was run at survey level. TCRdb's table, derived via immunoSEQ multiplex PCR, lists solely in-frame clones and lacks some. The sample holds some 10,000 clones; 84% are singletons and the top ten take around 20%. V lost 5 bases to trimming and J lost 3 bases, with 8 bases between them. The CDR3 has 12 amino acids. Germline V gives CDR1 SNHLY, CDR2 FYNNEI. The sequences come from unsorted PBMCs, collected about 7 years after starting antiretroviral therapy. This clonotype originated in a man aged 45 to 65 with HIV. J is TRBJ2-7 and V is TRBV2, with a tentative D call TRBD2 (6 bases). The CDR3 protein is CASSPGVYEQYF. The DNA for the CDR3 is TGTGCCAGCAGTCCGGGAGTCTACGAGCAGTACTTC.